The clone carrying this T cell receptor (beta chain) was seen only once. The source of the sample is a study of cytomegalovirus exposure and HLA in healthy donors. From germline, CDR1 is GTSNPN and CDR2 SVGIG (reference sequence). The CDR3 spans 13 residues. V was shortened by 5 bases and J by 0 bases, with 10 bases between the two germline ends. Assay: immunoSEQ multiplex PCR; the TCRdb copy retains only in-frame clones and omits some. Altogether more than 95,000 clones are present, 90% to 96% being singletons, with the ten largest covering less than 2%. This receptor was obtained from a man between 18 and 29 years old in good health and CMV-seronegative. The chain recombines TRBV30 with TRBJ1-1; D may be TRBD1 (5 bases). The source material was PBMCs. The CDR3 nucleotides are TGTGCCTGGGATCGGGGGATGAACACTGAAGCTTTCTTT. Amino acids: CAWDRGMNTEAFF. Supplemented by reference TRBV30 and TRBJ1-1, the full variable domain reads SQTIHQWPATLVQPVGSPLSLECTVEGTSNPNLYWYRQAAGRGLQLLFYSVGIGQISSEVPQNLSASRPQDRQFILSSKKLLLSDSGFYLCAWDRGMNTEAFFGQGTRLTVV.